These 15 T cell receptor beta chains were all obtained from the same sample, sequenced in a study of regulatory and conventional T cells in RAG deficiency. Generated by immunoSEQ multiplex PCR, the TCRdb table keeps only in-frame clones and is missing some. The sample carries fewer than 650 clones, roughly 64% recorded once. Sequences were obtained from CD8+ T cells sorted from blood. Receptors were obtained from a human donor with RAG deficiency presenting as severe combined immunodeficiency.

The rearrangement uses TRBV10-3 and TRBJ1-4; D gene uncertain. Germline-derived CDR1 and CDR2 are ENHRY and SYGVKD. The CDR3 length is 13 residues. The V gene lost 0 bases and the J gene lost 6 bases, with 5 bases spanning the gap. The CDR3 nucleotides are TGTGCCATCAGTGAGTCTTCGGATGAAAAACTGTTTTTT. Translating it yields CAISESSDEKLFF.

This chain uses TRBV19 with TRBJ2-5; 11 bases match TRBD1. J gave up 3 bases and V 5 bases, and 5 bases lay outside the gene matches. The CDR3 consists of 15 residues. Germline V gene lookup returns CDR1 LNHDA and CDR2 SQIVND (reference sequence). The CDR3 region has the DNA TGTGCCAGTAGTGTAGCGGGACAGGGGGAAGAGACCCAGTACTTC. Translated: CASSVAGQGEETQYF.

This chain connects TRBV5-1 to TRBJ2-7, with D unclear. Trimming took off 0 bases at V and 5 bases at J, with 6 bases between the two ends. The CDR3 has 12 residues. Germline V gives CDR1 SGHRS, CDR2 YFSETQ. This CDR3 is CASSLARNEQYF. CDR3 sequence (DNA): TGCGCCAGCAGCTTGGCCCGGAACGAGCAGTACTTC.

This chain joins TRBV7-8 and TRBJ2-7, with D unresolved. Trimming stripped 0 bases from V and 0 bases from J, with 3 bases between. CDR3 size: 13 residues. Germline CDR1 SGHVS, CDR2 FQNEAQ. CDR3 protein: CASSLASSYEQYF. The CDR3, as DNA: TGTGCCAGCAGCTTAGCCAGCTCCTACGAGCAGTACTTC.

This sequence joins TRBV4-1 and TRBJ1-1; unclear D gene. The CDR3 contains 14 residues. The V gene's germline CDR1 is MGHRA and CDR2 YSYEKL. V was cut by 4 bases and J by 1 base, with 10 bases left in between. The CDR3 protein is CASSLRSGNTEAFF. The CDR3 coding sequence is TGCGCCAGCAGCCTACGTTCGGGGAACACTGAAGCTTTCTTT.

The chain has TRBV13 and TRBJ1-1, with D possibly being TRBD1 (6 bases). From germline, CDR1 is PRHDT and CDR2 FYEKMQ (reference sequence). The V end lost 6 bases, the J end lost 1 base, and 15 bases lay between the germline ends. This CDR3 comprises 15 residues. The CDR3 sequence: CASRSAAGENTEAFF. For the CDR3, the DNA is TGTGCCAGCAGGAGCGCCGCAGGGGAGAACACTGAAGCTTTCTTT.

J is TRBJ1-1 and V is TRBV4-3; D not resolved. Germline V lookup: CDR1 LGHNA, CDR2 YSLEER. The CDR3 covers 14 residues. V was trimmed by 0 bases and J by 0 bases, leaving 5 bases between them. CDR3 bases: TGCGCCAGCAGCCAAGAACACGTGAACACTGAAGCTTTCTTT. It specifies CASSQEHVNTEAFF.

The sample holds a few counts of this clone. The CDR3 DNA reads as TGTGCCAGCAAACACAATAGCAATCAGCCCCAGCATTTT. Its translation: CASKHNSNQPQHF. The V gene is TRBV6-9, the J gene TRBJ1-5; no firm D call. CDR1 is MNHGY and CDR2 is SVAAGI in the germline V gene. CDR3 length equals 13 residues. Trimming removed 7 bases at V and 0 bases at J, with 7 bases between.

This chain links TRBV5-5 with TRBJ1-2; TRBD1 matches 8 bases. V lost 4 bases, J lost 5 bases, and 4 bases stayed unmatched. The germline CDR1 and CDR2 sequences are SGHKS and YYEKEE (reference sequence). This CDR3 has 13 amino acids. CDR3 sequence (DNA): TGTGCCAGCAGCGATACAGGGGGATATGGCTACACCTTC. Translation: CASSDTGGYGYTF.

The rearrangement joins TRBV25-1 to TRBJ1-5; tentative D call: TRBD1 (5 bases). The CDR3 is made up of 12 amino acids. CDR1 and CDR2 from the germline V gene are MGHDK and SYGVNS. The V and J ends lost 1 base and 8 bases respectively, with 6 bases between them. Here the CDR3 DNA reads TGTGCCAGCAGTGAATCGGGGGAGCCCCAGCATTTT. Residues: CASSESGEPQHF.

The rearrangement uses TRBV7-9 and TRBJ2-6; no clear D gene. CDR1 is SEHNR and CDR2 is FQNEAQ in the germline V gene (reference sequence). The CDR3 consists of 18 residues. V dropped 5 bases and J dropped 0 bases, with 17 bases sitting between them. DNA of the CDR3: TGTGCCAGCAGCCCAGTGGACGGATACACCTCTGGGGCCAACGTCCTGACTTTC. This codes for CASSPVDGYTSGANVLTF.

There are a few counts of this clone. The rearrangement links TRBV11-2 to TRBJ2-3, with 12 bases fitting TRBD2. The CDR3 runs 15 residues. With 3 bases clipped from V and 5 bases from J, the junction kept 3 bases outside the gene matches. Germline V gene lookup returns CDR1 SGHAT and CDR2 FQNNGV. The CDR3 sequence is CASSLETSGRDTQYF. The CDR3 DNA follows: TGTGCCAGCAGCTTGGAGACTAGCGGGAGAGATACGCAGTATTTT.

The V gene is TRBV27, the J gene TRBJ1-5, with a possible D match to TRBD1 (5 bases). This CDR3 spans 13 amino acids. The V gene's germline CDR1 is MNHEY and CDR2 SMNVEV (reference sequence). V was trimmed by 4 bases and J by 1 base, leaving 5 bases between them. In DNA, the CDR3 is TGTGCCAGCAGTTGGGACAGCAATCAGCCCCAGCATTTT. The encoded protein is CASSWDSNQPQHF.

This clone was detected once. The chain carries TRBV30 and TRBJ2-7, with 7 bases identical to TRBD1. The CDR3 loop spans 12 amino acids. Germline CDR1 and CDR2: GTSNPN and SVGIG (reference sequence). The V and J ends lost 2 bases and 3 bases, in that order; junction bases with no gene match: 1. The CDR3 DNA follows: TGTGCCTGGAGTCCAGGGGGCTACGAGCAGTACTTC. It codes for CAWSPGGYEQYF.

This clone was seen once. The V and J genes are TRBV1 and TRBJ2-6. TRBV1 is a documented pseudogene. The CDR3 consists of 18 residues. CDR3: CTSRSLGFAQSRANVLTF. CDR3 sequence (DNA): TGCACCAGCAGAAGCTTGGGTTTTGCACAAAGTCGGGCCAACGTCCTGACTTTC.